A selection of T cell receptor beta chains follows, all from one sample in a study of T cells after yellow fever vaccination. Via MiXCR, TCRdb re-called the 5' RACE reads, giving one row per CDR3 protein. The table has 300,000 to 450,000 distinct CDR3 sequences, roughly 7.5% seen once; the top ten hold 17%. This specimen was PBMCs, taken about 41 days after the first yellow fever vaccination. All receptors derive from a man aged 18 to 29 who received the YFV17D yellow fever vaccine. Each CDR3 is given with its conserved first and last residue. The D gene is left open where the match is weak. A row's size may be missing; if present it is once, few, many or a size class.

d_call j_call cdr3_length clone_size v_call cdr3_aa cdr3_nt
TRBD1 TRBJ2-5 17 . TRBV6-2/TRBV6-3 CASRKLRDRGRQETQYF TGTGCCAGCAGGAAACTCCGGGACAGGGGGCGCCAAGAGACCCAGTACTTC
. TRBJ1-2 15 . TRBV12-3/TRBV12-4 CASSLGKDASYGYTF TGTGCCAGCAGCTTAGGAAAAGACGCTTCCTATGGCTACACCTTC
. TRBJ1-1 15 . TRBV6-2/TRBV6-3 CASSYSLPSPAEAFF TGTGCCAGCAGTTACTCGTTACCCTCGCCCGCTGAAGCTTTCTTT
. TRBJ2-7 12 many TRBV3-1 CASRSRGHEQYF TGTGCCAGCAGGTCGAGGGGCCACGAGCAGTACTTC
. TRBJ1-2 15 . TRBV27 CASKTLLAANYGYTF TGTGCCAGCAAAACATTACTGGCAGCTAACTATGGCTACACCTTC
. TRBJ1-4 13 few TRBV5-5 CASSLEANEKLFF TGTGCCAGCAGCTTGGAGGCTAATGAAAAACTGTTTTTT
. TRBJ2-5 11 few TRBV6-5 CASSALRTQYF TGTGCCAGCAGCGCCTTGAGGACCCAGTACTTC
TRBD2 TRBJ2-1 16 few TRBV5-1 CASSQQPAGGSGEQFF TGCGCCAGCAGCCAGCAGCCAGCGGGGGGTTCCGGTGAGCAGTTCTTC
TRBD1 TRBJ1-5 13 . TRBV30 CAGQGERDQPQHF TGTGCCGGACAGGGGGAGAGGGATCAGCCCCAGCATTTT
TRBD2 TRBJ2-5 14 . TRBV4-2 CASSQWAGEETQYF TGTGCCAGCAGCCAATGGGCGGGGGAAGAGACCCAGTACTTC
. TRBJ2-7 13 many TRBV7-2 CASSFPRGYEQYF TGTGCCAGCAGCTTTCCGAGGGGGTACGAGCAGTACTTC
TRBD1 TRBJ2-6 16 . TRBV7-3 CASSVTGGGGANVLTF TGTGCCAGCAGCGTGACAGGGGGCGGTGGGGCCAACGTCCTGACTTTC
. TRBJ1-6 15 few TRBV9 CASSVAGGSNSPLHF TGTGCCAGCAGCGTAGCTGGGGGTAGCAATTCACCCCTCCACTTT
. TRBJ2-5 16 few TRBV7-9 CASSTGRWDPGETQYF TGTGCCAGCAGCACGGGACGGTGGGACCCCGGAGAGACCCAGTACTTC
. TRBJ1-4 15 . TRBV5-4 CASSLGWDGNEKLFF TGTGCCAGCAGCTTAGGTTGGGACGGCAATGAAAAACTGTTTTTT
. TRBJ2-1 12 . TRBV6-2/TRBV6-3 CASTASYNEQFF TGTGCCAGCACTGCGTCTTACAATGAGCAGTTCTTC
. TRBJ1-4 15 . TRBV6-2/TRBV6-3 CASSPLGHVNEKLFF TGTGCCAGCAGTCCCCTCGGACACGTTAATGAAAAACTGTTTTTT
TRBD2 TRBJ2-3 15 few TRBV9 CASSVVAGGADTQYF TGTGCCAGCAGCGTAGTAGCGGGGGGCGCAGATACGCAGTATTTT
. TRBJ1-4 15 many TRBV5-1 CASSLASQEGEKLFF TGCGCCAGCAGCTTGGCCAGCCAGGAGGGAGAAAAACTGTTTTTT
. TRBJ1-1 13 few TRBV20-1 CSATRGMRTEAFF TGCAGTGCTACCCGGGGGATGCGCACTGAAGCTTTCTTT
TRBD1 TRBJ1-2 13 . TRBV5-6 CASSPGGLNCYTF TGTGCCAGCAGCCCAGGGGGCCTCAATTGCTACACCTTC
TRBD1 TRBJ2-3 16 many TRBV6-1 CASSKQPGQGSDTQYF TGTGCCAGCAGTAAACAGCCGGGACAGGGGTCAGATACGCAGTATTTT
. TRBJ2-3 13 few TRBV6-6 CASSYPGVAVGYF TGTGCCAGCAGTTACCCCGGGGTAGCGGTGGGGTATTTT
. TRBJ2-1 12 . TRBV10-3 CAISPGYNEQFF TGTGCCATCTCACCCGGGTACAATGAGCAGTTCTTC
. TRBJ1-1 12 . TRBV6-6 CASSYSLIEAFF TGTGCCAGCAGTTACTCTCTCATCGAAGCTTTCTTT
. TRBJ1-1 17 . TRBV4-2 CASSQDLSRGGFGEAFF TGTGCCAGCAGCCAAGATCTCTCGAGAGGTGGATTTGGTGAAGCTTTCTTT
TRBD2 TRBJ2-5 15 few TRBV6-5 CASSFVAGVGETQYF TGTGCCAGCAGTTTCGTAGCGGGGGTGGGAGAGACCCAGTACTTC
. TRBJ2-3 16 few TRBV11-2 CASSFVVGSLTDTQYF TGTGCCAGCAGCTTCGTCGTTGGTTCCCTGACAGATACGCAGTATTTT
TRBD2 TRBJ2-3 15 few TRBV15 CATSPTSGNTDTQYF TGTGCCACCAGCCCCACTAGCGGAAACACAGATACGCAGTATTTT
. TRBJ2-3 20 . TRBV11-1 CASSLVQVLRRTPPTYTQYF TGTGCCAGCAGCTTAGTTCAGGTCTTGAGGCGGACACCCCCCACCTATACGCAGTATTTT
. TRBJ1-1 15 . TRBV4-1 CASSQDSSGRLSAFF TGCGCCAGCAGCCAAGATAGTTCAGGGAGGTTGTCAGCTTTCTTT
. TRBJ2-7 12 many TRBV12-3/TRBV12-4 CASSFWGDEQYF TGTGCCAGCAGTTTTTGGGGAGACGAGCAGTACTTC
. TRBJ2-1 14 few TRBV20-1 CSAPGHTLGNEQFF TGCAGTGCCCCGGGACATACACTTGGGAATGAGCAGTTCTTC
. TRBJ2-7 15 . TRBV7-2 CASSEAGTNFYEQYF TGTGCCAGCAGCGAGGCCGGGACAAACTTCTACGAGCAGTACTTC
. TRBJ1-5 13 few TRBV30 CAWSGTGIQPQHF TGTGCCTGGAGCGGAACAGGGATTCAGCCCCAGCATTTT
TRBD2 TRBJ2-1 15 . TRBV4-3 CASRQGVLALNEQFF TGCGCCAGCAGACAAGGGGTACTAGCGCTCAATGAGCAGTTCTTC
TRBD2 TRBJ2-7 14 . TRBV12-3/TRBV12-4 CASKISGVFYEQYF TGTGCCAGCAAGATTAGCGGGGTATTCTACGAGCAGTACTTC
. TRBJ1-1 13 few TRBV3-1 CASSQGVPGEAFF TGTGCCAGCAGCCAAGGGGTACCAGGTGAAGCTTTCTTT
. TRBJ1-2 13 few TRBV4-3 CASSKRQQYGYTF TGCGCCAGCAGCAAAAGACAGCAGTATGGCTACACCTTC
TRBD2 TRBJ2-2 16 . TRBV20-1 CCARGLAGPYTGELFF TGCTGTGCTAGAGGTCTAGCGGGGCCCTACACCGGGGAGCTGTTTTTT
. TRBJ2-6 17 few TRBV7-9 CASSSAEGSSGANVLTF TGTGCCAGCAGCTCCGCGGAGGGGAGCTCTGGGGCCAACGTCCTGACTTTC
. TRBJ2-5 11 . TRBV5-1 CARAETETQYF TGCGCCAGGGCCGAGACGGAGACCCAGTACTTC
TRBD1 TRBJ1-1 14 few TRBV15 CATSRGQGRTEAFF TGTGCCACCAGCAGAGGACAGGGAAGGACTGAAGCTTTCTTT